This TCR beta chain was retrieved from a study of glioma-infiltrating T cells. The overall study: WHO grade II oligodendrogliomas or astrocytomas, plus non-recurrent WHO grade IV glioblastomas, were sampled.

The sample holds many counts of this clonotype. The CDR3 loop spans 13 amino acids. Germline trimming cut 8 bases from V and 4 bases from J; bases unmatched to any gene: 6. The V gene's germline CDR1 is MNHEY and CDR2 SMNVEV (reference sequence). The iRepertoire nested amplicon-rescue multiplex PCR amplified TCR alpha and beta CDR3s from RNA. TCRdb re-derived calls from the multiplex PCR reads in MiXCR, one entry per CDR3 protein. The sample yields about 380,000 distinct CDR3 sequences, 41% seen once. This TCR came from a human donor with low-grade glioma or glioblastoma, undergoing nonglioma brain surgery, or in good health (not recorded which). Sequenced: glioma tissue, nonneoplastic brain tissue, or PBMCs (not recorded which). This chain connects TRBV27 to TRBJ2-3; 7 nucleotides line up with TRBD2. The CDR3 DNA reads TGTGCCAGCCAAACCCGGGGGGCAGATACGCAGTATTTT. Protein sequence: CASQTRGADTQYF.